This TCR beta chain was obtained from a study of CD8+ T cells in alopecia areata. Treatment indicated: oral pan-JAK inhibitor, 5-10 mg twice daily. Germline V gene lookup returns CDR1 SNHLY and CDR2 FYNNEI. The CDR3 loop spans 14 amino acids. Losses at the gene ends were 5 bases for V and 3 bases for J; bases not matched to a gene: 4. RNA extraction was followed by reverse transcription into cDNA, which acted as the sequencing template. The protocol was immunoSEQ multiplex PCR, while the TCRdb copy is restricted to in-frame clones and leaves out a portion. Among about 180,000 clones listed, approximately 49% were seen once.

Sample: CD8+ T cells sorted from blood, taken at roughly week 52, from a patient treated with tofacitinib. The receptor was derived from a human donor with alopecia areata. V gene TRBV2 combines with J gene TRBJ2-5, with 9 positions matching TRBD2. CDR3 sequence reads: CASSRGLAEETQYF. For the CDR3, the DNA is TGTGCCAGCAGTAGGGGACTAGCCGAAGAGACCCAGTACTTC.